This entry lists 17 T cell receptor beta chains sequenced from one sample in a study of beta chain features in type 1 diabetes. As every portion of the isolated RNA was reverse transcribed, the sequencing read expressed TCRB transcripts. Sequenced by immunoSEQ multiplex PCR; TCRdb stores in-frame clones only, minus some. The sample includes about 260,000 clones, 55% to 70% of them seen just once. Sequencing used naive CD4+ T cells from blood. All receptors come from a man younger than 40 in good health.

V usage is TRBV30 and J usage is TRBJ1-1; no clear D gene. In germline, CDR1 is GTSNPN, CDR2 SVGIG (reference sequence). There are 14 residues in the CDR3. V dropped 7 bases and J dropped 6 bases, with 21 bases sitting between them. The CDR3, as DNA: TGTGCCTCGCTACCGTCGCCTGGTTTGGCTGAAGCTTTCTTT. Translated: CASLPSPGLAEAFF.

This chain uses TRBV28 with TRBJ2-7; 10 bases fit TRBD1. The V and J ends lost 6 bases and 4 bases, in that order; junction bases with no gene match: 9. Germline values: CDR1 MDHEN, CDR2 SYDVKM. This CDR3 comprises 15 residues. The CDR3 sequence is CASSFTGTGVYEQYF. In nucleotides, the CDR3 is TGTGCCAGCAGCTTCACCGGGACAGGGGTTTACGAGCAGTACTTC.

This chain uses TRBV25-1 with TRBJ2-7, with D possibly TRBD1 on 6 matching bases. With 6 bases removed from V and 7 bases from J, the gap between germline ends came to 19 bases. The CDR3 loop spans 14 amino acids. Germline-derived CDR1 and CDR2 are MGHDK and SYGVNS. The CDR3 nucleotides are TGTGCCAGCAGCCCAACGGACAGACCTTATGAGCAGTACTTC. Amino acid sequence: CASSPTDRPYEQYF.

The V gene is TRBV30, the J gene TRBJ2-3, with 11 positions matching TRBD2. The CDR3 is 16 residues long. V lost 3 bases to trimming and J lost 4 bases; unmatched junction nucleotides: 9. Germline-derived CDR1 and CDR2 are GTSNPN and SVGIG (reference sequence). The CDR3 spells CAWRTGLAGNPDTQYF. CDR3 sequence (DNA): TGTGCCTGGAGGACCGGACTAGCGGGTAACCCAGATACGCAGTATTTT.

The J gene is TRBJ1-5, the V gene TRBV28, with D perhaps matching TRBD1 (6 bases). The CDR3 spans 15 residues. CDR1 and CDR2 (germline): MDHEN, SYDVKM. V was pared by 6 bases and J by 3 bases, with 15 bases between. The CDR3 region is CASRSPQGINQPQHF. CDR3 nucleotide sequence: TGTGCCAGCAGGAGTCCACAGGGAATCAATCAGCCCCAGCATTTT.

The chain couples TRBV30 to TRBJ2-3, with D uncertain. The CDR3 is made up of 13 amino acids. Germline V gene sequence: CDR1 GTSNPN, CDR2 SVGIG (reference sequence). Between the trimmed V and J ends, which lost 4 bases and 5 bases, there was a span of 13 bases. The CDR3 DNA sequence: TGTGCCTGGATTCGTTCTGTCGGAGATACGCAGTATTTT. It yields the protein CAWIRSVGDTQYF.

The chain joins TRBV28 to TRBJ2-1; D call uncertain. Trimming took 5 bases from V and 7 from J, leaving 15 bases between them. This CDR3 region has 14 residues. The V gene's germline CDR1 is MDHEN and CDR2 SYDVKM. The CDR3 DNA reads as TGTGCCAGCAGTAGTGGTAGGGCAAGGAATGAGCAGTTCTTC. Translation: CASSSGRARNEQFF.

This chain links TRBV5-1 with TRBJ2-5, with 9 bases matching TRBD1. The CDR3 runs 16 residues. Germline lookup yields CDR1 SGHRS and CDR2 YFSETQ. With 2 bases clipped from V and 5 bases from J, the junction kept 10 bases outside the gene matches. The DNA of the CDR3 is TGCGCCAGCAGCTTTACAGGGGGCGCCCGACACGAGACCCAGTACTTC. It specifies CASSFTGGARHETQYF.

This clone was counted a single time. The chain combines TRBV21-1 with TRBJ2-7; TRBD2 is the table's D call, not checked against the DNA. TRBV21-1 is flagged as a pseudogene. The CDR3 is 17 amino acids. CDR3 region: CASSNLGVAEDSYEQYF. DNA of the CDR3: TGTGCCAGCAGCAACCTAGGGGTAGCGGAAGATTCCTACGAGCAGTACTTC.

The table lists this clone with a few counts. V is TRBV7-9 and J is TRBJ1-2; D gene ambiguous. Trimming removed 5 bases from V and 6 bases from J, with 7 bases in between. Per germline, CDR1 SEHNR and CDR2 FQNEAQ (reference sequence). This CDR3 has 11 residues. The CDR3: CASSRTNGYTF. As DNA, the CDR3 is TGTGCCAGCAGCCGCACCAATGGCTACACCTTC.

In this sample, this clone turned up a few times. The chain couples TRBV29-1 to TRBJ2-3; 7 nucleotides line up with TRBD2. J lost 7 bases, V lost 6 bases, and 13 bases had no gene match. The CDR3 contains 14 residues. The germline gives CDR1 SQVTM, CDR2 ANQGSEA. In nucleotides, the CDR3 is TGCAGCGTGTCCCCGGGACTACACATAAATACGCAGTATTTT. It translates to CSVSPGLHINTQYF.

This rearrangement joins TRBV9 to TRBJ2-1; 11 positions match TRBD2. CDR3 length: 16 residues. With V trimmed by 2 bases and J by 4 bases, 5 bases remained unmatched. Germline V lookup: CDR1 SGDLS, CDR2 YYNGEE. The CDR3 region has the DNA TGTGCCAGCAGCGTCGGGACTAGCGGCAAATACAATGAGCAGTTCTTC. It is translated as CASSVGTSGKYNEQFF.

The V and J genes are TRBV28 and TRBJ2-7, with 8 bases fitting TRBD2. The CDR3 runs 14 residues. Unmatched junction bases numbered 6, after V lost 7 bases and J lost 1 base. Germline V gene sequence: CDR1 MDHEN, CDR2 SYDVKM. CDR3 loop: CASNGVAGSYEQYF. CDR3 sequence (DNA): TGTGCCAGCAACGGAGTAGCGGGGTCCTACGAGCAGTACTTC.

This chain links TRBV4-1 with TRBJ2-1; TRBD2 matches 8 bases. Germline CDR1 MGHRA, CDR2 YSYEKL. V gave up 3 bases and J gave up 2 bases; unmatched junction bases: 6. CDR3 length: 16 residues. CDR3 residues: CASSQRAGAPYNEQFF. Here the CDR3 DNA reads TGCGCCAGCAGCCAGAGAGCGGGAGCCCCCTACAATGAGCAGTTCTTC.

The CDR3 DNA follows: TGTGCCACCCAGTATCTGAGGGAGCAGTACTTC. The encoded protein is CATQYLREQYF. The chain uses TRBV25-1 and TRBJ2-7; no definite D call. V lost 10 bases, J lost 7 bases, and 14 bases lay in between. This CDR3 has 11 residues. Germline-derived CDR1 and CDR2 are MGHDK and SYGVNS.

The V gene is TRBV30, the J gene TRBJ1-1; D not resolved. This CDR3 region has 13 residues. V lost 3 bases and J 1 base, leaving 9 bases between the germline ends. CDR1 and CDR2 from the germline V gene are GTSNPN and SVGIG (reference sequence). The CDR3 is CAWRRQSNTEAFF. The CDR3 nucleotides read TGTGCCTGGAGGCGGCAGTCGAACACTGAAGCTTTCTTT.

This chain's CDR3 is CASSLTGRYEQYF. In nucleotides, the CDR3 is TGTGCCAGCAGTTTGACAGGAAGGTACGAGCAGTACTTC. The genes are TRBV25-1 and TRBJ2-7; D might be TRBD1 (6 bases). V was pared by 5 bases and J by 4 bases, with 12 bases between. Germline V gene data show CDR1 as MGHDK and CDR2 as SYGVNS. This CDR3 has 13 residues.